Each of the 24 T cell receptor beta chains below was sequenced from the same sample in a study of tumor and adjacent non-tumor tissue in lung cancer. TCRbeta libraries were built with three rounds of nested PCR, modified from ARM-PCR. A single record per CDR3 protein comes from TCRdb applying MiXCR to the multiplex PCR reads. The sample includes tens of thousands of distinct CDR3 sequences, less than 85% seen only once; the top ten take around 40%. No cell sorting was done before RNA was extracted from the tissue. More than 3 cm separated this lung sample from the edge of the tumor. The sequencing input was distant non-tumor lung tissue. All receptors derive from a man between 65 and 85 years old with non-small cell lung cancer.

Points on this clonotype: A much larger clone sits a single nucleotide away, making a read error possible. This chain uses TRBV20-1 with TRBJ2-3; D is possibly TRBD2 (5 bases). Germline V CDR1 and CDR2: DFQATT, SNEGSKA (reference sequence). Trimming took off 6 bases at V and 1 base at J, with 11 bases between the two ends. CDR3 length: 13 amino acids. CDR3 region: CSAPAVGTDTQYF. The CDR3 DNA is TGCAGTGCACCAGCGGTAGGCACAGATACGCAGTATTTT.

A remark on this clonotype: The junction and the germline gene differ at one end; a read error may be behind it. The chain combines TRBV6-2 or TRBV6-3 with TRBJ1-1; D is perhaps TRBD1 (6 bases). Germline CDR1 MNHEY, CDR2 SVGEGT. This CDR3 contains 12 residues. The DNA of the CDR3 is TGTGCCAGCAGTGACAGGAACACTGAAGTTTTCTTT. Translated: CASSDRNTEVFF.

The chain employs TRBV29-1 and TRBJ2-7; D uncertain. Trimming took off 4 bases at V and 8 bases at J, with 18 bases between the two ends. This CDR3 comprises 13 residues. In germline, CDR1 is SQVTM, CDR2 ANQGSEA. The CDR3 DNA reads as TGCAGCGTTGGGGTAAGTGGGATGCACAAGCAGTACTTC. This codes for CSVGVSGMHKQYF.

Concerning this clonotype itself: This CDR3 fails to terminate in the conserved phenylalanine or tryptophan, so it likely reflects a read error. It is unclear where the CDR3 begins or ends on the DNA, so no DNA is shown, and the CDR3 is as TCRdb lists it. The rearrangement joins TRBV14 to TRBJ2-5. The CDR3 contains 11 residues when both ends are counted. Germline CDR1 is SGHDN and CDR2 is FVKESK. CDR3 protein: CASSQVGTHYS.

In regard to this clonotype: One end of the junction is discordant with germline, which a read error may explain. The V call is TRBV11-3, the J call TRBJ1-1; D might be TRBD1 (6 bases). Germline CDR1 reads SGHNT; CDR2 reads YENEEA. The CDR3 covers 15 residues. The CDR3 is CASSSRGGAYTEVLF. The CDR3 DNA reads TGTGCCAGCAGCTCCCGAGGGGGGGCCTACACTGAAGTTCTCTTT.

Notes on this clonotype: Since the CDR3 does not end with the conserved phenylalanine or tryptophan, this likely comes from a read error. The rearrangement links TRBV11-2 to TRBJ2-3, with a tentative D call TRBD1 (6 bases). The CDR3 covers 15 residues. Germline V CDR1 and CDR2: SGHAT, FQNNGV. Trimming took off 5 bases at V and 0 bases at J, with 12 bases between the two ends. The CDR3 DNA reads as TGTGCCAGCAGCCGGGGACAATCTAGCACAGATACGCAGTATTTG. Its protein product is CASSRGQSSTDTQYL.

J is TRBJ2-5 and V is TRBV10-3; 7 positions match TRBD2. Trimming cost V 6 bases and J 9 bases; bases outside gene matches: 19. Germline V gene lookup returns CDR1 ENHRY and CDR2 SYGVKD. The CDR3 runs to 16 residues. In DNA, the CDR3 is TGTGCCATCAGGATCGAGCGGGGCTGTTTGTCAGGGTCCCAGTACTTC. Amino acid sequence: CAIRIERGCLSGSQYF.

As concerns this clonotype: One end of the junction is discordant with germline, which a read error may explain. This sequence joins TRBV29-1 and TRBJ2-3; 7 bases match TRBD2. Germline CDR1 SQVTM, CDR2 ANQGSEA. The CDR3 spans 14 residues. This CDR3 reads CSSGGGRGTYTQYF. The CDR3 nucleotides read TGCAGCTCCGGAGGAGGGAGGGGCACATATACGCAGTATTTT.

Remarks on this clonotype: The CDR3 does not close with the conserved phenylalanine or tryptophan, likely indicating a read error. The chain employs TRBV11-3 and TRBJ2-7; D remains ambiguous. The ends were cut back, 4 bases at V and 6 bases at J, with 10 bases in the middle. The CDR3 has 12 residues. Looked up from germline, CDR1 is SGHNT and CDR2 is YENEEA. The CDR3: CASSSWAPEQYL. CDR3 in DNA: TGTGCCAGCAGCTCTTGGGCCCCCGAGCAGTACTTA.

Comments on this clonotype: The junction does not match germline at one end; this may be a read error. Written as DNA, the CDR3 is TGTGCCAGTAGAACTAGGGGCACTGGAGCTTTCTTT. This encodes CASRTRGTGAFF. The chain combines TRBV12-3 or TRBV12-4 with TRBJ1-1; tentatively, D is TRBD1 (5 bases). CDR3 length: 12 residues.

With regard to this clonotype: Mismatch with germline at one junction end may stem from a read error. The genes are TRBV6-1 and TRBJ1-5; D gene unclear. Per the germline V gene, CDR1 is MNHNS and CDR2 is SASEGT. This CDR3 region has 15 residues. Here the CDR3 DNA reads TGTGCTAGCAGTGAAGGTTGGGCGATGGATCAGCCCCAGAATTTT. This sequence encodes CASSEGWAMDQPQNF.

In regard to this clonotype: A much larger clone lies a single base off, so this may be a read error. The rearrangement uses TRBV13 and TRBJ2-6; D is tentatively TRBD1 or TRBD2 (5 bases each). The V gene's germline CDR1 is PRHDT and CDR2 FYEKMQ (reference sequence). The CDR3 spans 21 residues. In DNA form, the CDR3 reads TGTGCCAGCAGCTCCCCGGATCAAATTAAGACGCCTAGCTCTGGGGCCACCGTCCTGACTTTC. Translation gives CASSSPDQIKTPSSGATVLTF. The full variable domain, its missing parts supplied by reference TRBV13 and TRBJ2-6, is AAGVIQSPRHLIKEKRETATLKCYPIPRHDTVYWYQQGPGQDPQFLISFYEKMQSDKGSIPDRFSAQQFSDYHSELNMSSLELGDSALYFCASSSPDQIKTPSSGATVLTFGAGSRLTVL.

As concerns this clonotype: This may stem from a read error, because a much larger clone lies one nucleotide away. The gene calls are TRBV28 and TRBJ1-2; D is undetermined. Germline values: CDR1 MDHEN, CDR2 SYDVKM. The CDR3 consists of 15 residues. The CDR3 reads CANSLVGLPGSGYTF. The CDR3 DNA sequence: TGTGCCAACAGTTTGGTCGGACTGCCCGGTAGTGGCTACACCTTC.

Comments on this clonotype: The junction differs from germline at one of its ends, possibly a read error. The chain recombines TRBV12-3 or TRBV12-4 with TRBJ1-5; D possibly corresponds to TRBD1 (5 bases). The CDR3 length is 15 residues. The CDR3 DNA follows: TGTGCCAGCAGTTTAGGGGACGGTGGCAATCAGTCCCAGCATTTT. It specifies CASSLGDGGNQSQHF.

A few counts support this clonotype. The chain carries TRBV6-2 or TRBV6-3 and TRBJ1-5; TRBD1 is a possible D gene (6 bases). CDR1 and CDR2 from the germline V gene are MNHEY and SVGEGT. With 5 bases removed from V and 13 bases from J, the gap between germline ends came to 24 bases. This CDR3 region has 15 residues. In DNA form, the CDR3 reads TGTGCCAGCAGTCAGAACCTGGGGGGCAATAAGAAACAGCATTTT. It codes for CASSQNLGGNKKQHF.

As to this clonotype: One end of the junction varies from germline; a read error may be responsible. This chain links TRBV29-1 with TRBJ2-7, with D tentatively TRBD1 (7 bases). Looked up from germline, CDR1 is SQVTM and CDR2 is ANQGSEA. CDR3 length equals 14 residues. The CDR3 here is CIVESAGQTYEQYF. The DNA of the CDR3 is TGCATCGTTGAAAGCGCGGGACAGACCTACGAGCAGTACTTC.

To note about this clonotype: An end of the junction differs from the germline gene, which may be a read error. The gene calls are TRBV4-3 and TRBJ2-2; D gene ambiguous. Germline V lookup: CDR1 LGHNA, CDR2 YSLEER. This CDR3 is 14 amino acids long. Here the CDR3 reads CDSSHSSNTGELFF. For the CDR3, the DNA is TGCGACAGCAGCCATAGTTCGAACACCGGGGAGCTGTTTTTT.

The chain links TRBV29-1 to TRBJ1-1; D gene ambiguous. Germline CDR1 and CDR2: SQVTM and ANQGSEA. The CDR3 totals 12 residues. CDR3 DNA sequence: TGCACCGTCCTGCGGGCTGAGGGTTGGGCTTTCTTT. It is translated as CTVLRAEGWAFF.

In its sample, this clonotype ranks as medium-sized. The chain is built from TRBV6-1 and TRBJ2-1; 8 bases line up with TRBD2. CDR3 size: 19 residues. Germline assignment: CDR1 MNHNS and CDR2 SASEGT. J lost 2 bases, V lost 3 bases, and 15 bases had no gene match. CDR3 region: CASSDPGGPGLLAYNEQFF. The CDR3 DNA sequence: TGTGCCAGCAGTGATCCGGGAGGGCCGGGGTTGCTCGCCTACAATGAGCAGTTCTTC.

The V call is TRBV6-2 or TRBV6-3, the J call TRBJ1-1, with D tentatively TRBD1 (6 bases). In germline, CDR1 is MNHEY, CDR2 SVGEGT. This CDR3 is built from 15 residues. Trimming removed 8 bases at V and 8 bases at J, with 24 bases between. CDR3 DNA sequence: TGTGCCAGCCGACCTTTCATGGGACAAAGAGGAGAAGCTTTCTTT. This sequence encodes CASRPFMGQRGEAFF.

Details on this clonotype: The junction does not match germline at one end; this may be a read error. The chain couples TRBV12-3 or TRBV12-4 to TRBJ1-1; 9 bases align to TRBD1. This CDR3 comprises 15 residues. This chain's CDR3 is CASSLSGTGNSEAFF. CDR3 sequence (DNA): TGTGCCAGCAGTTTATCTGGGACAGGGAACTCTGAAGCTTTCTTT.

Details on this clonotype: The junction and the germline gene differ at one end; a read error may be behind it. The J gene is TRBJ2-3, the V gene TRBV11-2; D assignment may be TRBD1 or TRBD2 (6 bases each). Germline values: CDR1 SGHAT, CDR2 FQNNGV. The CDR3 loop spans 14 amino acids. The CDR3 sequence: CTSSLDRGPDTRYF. CDR3 nucleotides: TGTACCAGCAGCTTGGATCGGGGGCCGGATACGCGGTATTTT.

With respect to this clonotype: A much larger clone lies one base from this, so it may be a read error. The gene calls are TRBV12-3 or TRBV12-4 and TRBJ2-6; 8 nucleotides line up with TRBD2. The CDR3 contains 22 residues. With V trimmed by 4 bases and J by 1 base, 21 bases remained unmatched. CDR3 bases: TGTGCCAGCAGTTCGACTCCGGGACTAGGGAGAGAAAGAGCTTCTGGGGCCAACGTCCTGACTTTC. Translation: CASSSTPGLGRERASGANVLTF.

On this clonotype: Its ends do not fully match the called genes, so a read error is possible. This chain uses TRBV12-3 or TRBV12-4 with TRBJ2-5, with no clear D. The length of the CDR3 is 15 residues. Here the CDR3 reads CASSPLGRVQETQYF. CDR3 bases: TGTGCTAGCAGCCCGCTAGGGCGCGTACAAGAGACCCAGTACTTC.